This TCR beta chain came from a study of blood T cells in healthy people across ages. For the second PCR, which ran for roughly 7 to 11 cycles, a sample-barcoded 5' primer and a J-beta primer mix were used. From the 5' RACE reads, TCRdb called clonotypes with MiXCR, one entry per CDR3 protein. Altogether about 1 million distinct CDR3 sequences are present, 40% to 45% being singletons, with the ten largest covering under 20%. This clonotype showed up many times. Peripheral blood was drawn, approximately 9.7 milliliters per donor. From germline, CDR1 is SNHLY and CDR2 FYNNEI. V lost 6 bases and J lost 1; bases outside the gene matches: 4. The CDR3 totals 17 residues.

The genes are TRBV2 and TRBJ2-1, with 15 positions matching TRBD2. This TCR derives from a woman between 55 and 75 years old in good health. Material: blood. The CDR3 loop is CASRDGLAGGSYNEQFF. In DNA, the CDR3 is TGTGCCAGCAGAGACGGACTAGCGGGAGGGTCCTACAATGAGCAGTTCTTC.